These 18 T cell receptor beta chains share one sample of origin, sequenced in a study of blood T cell repertoires in COVID-19. This table comes from immunoSEQ multiplex PCR, and its TCRdb copy is limited to in-frame clones, with some not included. The profile shows around 60,000 clones, roughly 72% of them singletons. Sequencing was performed on peripheral blood. The receptors come from a woman in her sixties or seventies with COVID-19, enrolled during active disease.

The chain recombines TRBV19 with TRBJ2-1; 7 bases are a match to TRBD2. In germline, CDR1 is LNHDA, CDR2 SQIVND (reference sequence). V dropped 5 bases and J dropped 7; count of bases not matched to a gene: 11. The CDR3 loop spans 15 amino acids. CDR3 nucleotide sequence: TGTGCCAGTAGTCCTACTAGCGTCTCGGTTAATGAGCAGTTCTTC. Translated: CASSPTSVSVNEQFF. The full variable domain, in which reference TRBV19 and TRBJ2-1 provide the parts outside the CDR3, is DGGITQSPKYLFRKEGQNVTLSCEQNLNHDAMYWYRQDPGQGLRLIYYSQIVNDFQKGDIAEGYSVSREKKESFPLTVTSAQKNPTAFYLCASSPTSVSVNEQFFGPGTRLTVL.

J is TRBJ1-2 and V is TRBV2; TRBD1 aligns across 7 bases. J was trimmed by 6 bases and V by 0 bases; bases with no gene match: 4. The CDR3 sequence is 14 residues long. Germline V gene sequence: CDR1 SNHLY, CDR2 FYNNEI. The CDR3 DNA sequence: TGTGCCAGCAGTGAAGCTCGACAGGGAGATGGCTACACCTTC. Its translation: CASSEARQGDGYTF. The whole variable domain, filled in from reference TRBV2 and TRBJ1-2, reads EPEVTQTPSHQVTQMGQEVILRCVPISNHLYFYWYRQILGQKVEFLVSFYNNEISEKSEIFDDQFSVERPDGSNFTLKIRSTKLEDSAMYFCASSEARQGDGYTFGSGTRLTVV.

The chain is built from TRBV5-1 and TRBJ1-6, with D maybe TRBD1 (6 bases). The ends were cut back, 0 bases at V and 6 bases at J, with 10 bases in the middle. Germline CDR1 SGHRS, CDR2 YFSETQ. The CDR3 covers 15 residues. The CDR3 DNA sequence: TGCGCCAGCAGCTTGGGGACAGCCATTAATTCACCCCTCCACTTT. It encodes CASSLGTAINSPLHF.

This clone showed up just once. The chain couples TRBV9 to TRBJ1-2, with 7 positions matching TRBD1. In germline, CDR1 is SGDLS, CDR2 YYNGEE. Trimming removed 3 bases from V and 0 bases from J; junction bases left unmatched: 8. The CDR3 runs 16 residues. In nucleotides, the CDR3 is TGTGCCAGCAGCGCCCAAGAAGACAGGGCTAACTATGGCTACACCTTC. Its translation is CASSAQEDRANYGYTF.

The rearrangement uses TRBV2 and TRBJ2-5; the match to TRBD2 covers 8 bases. Germline CDR1 is SNHLY and CDR2 is FYNNEI. CDR3 length equals 15 residues. V lost 0 bases, J lost 4 bases, and 4 bases stayed unmatched. The CDR3 sequence: CASSEALSGAETQYF. The DNA for the CDR3 is TGTGCCAGCAGTGAAGCGCTTAGCGGGGCAGAGACCCAGTACTTC.

The chain recombines TRBV29-1 with TRBJ2-1, with D possibly TRBD1 on 6 matching bases. In germline, CDR1 is SQVTM, CDR2 ANQGSEA. The CDR3 length is 11 residues. Trimming cost V 5 bases and J 7 bases, with 9 bases left between them. Written as DNA, the CDR3 is TGCAGCGTTTATACAGGGAATGAGCAGTTCTTC. Residues: CSVYTGNEQFF.

This clone was observed at least ten times. The V call is TRBV6-2 or TRBV6-3, the J call TRBJ1-6, with D hard to call. The germline gives CDR1 MNHEY, CDR2 SVGEGT. Trimming removed 1 base at V and 7 bases at J, with 5 bases between. CDR3 length: 13 residues. CDR3 bases: TGTGCCAGCAGTTACTTCGAGAATTCACCCCTCCACTTT. Translated, it gives CASSYFENSPLHF.

This clone was detected only a few times. The V gene is TRBV6-5, the J gene TRBJ2-1; no firm D call. Germline loops: CDR1 MNHEY, CDR2 SVGAGI. The CDR3 runs 15 residues. Trimming took off 5 bases at V and 0 bases at J, with 11 bases between the two ends. CDR3 loop: CASSRDLTSYNEQFF. The CDR3, as DNA: TGTGCCAGCAGTCGCGACTTGACCTCCTACAATGAGCAGTTCTTC.

This clone turned up a few times. This rearrangement joins TRBV6-1 to TRBJ1-3, with 7 bases identical to TRBD1. The CDR3 is made up of 16 amino acids. The V and J ends lost 2 bases and 0 bases, in that order; junction bases with no gene match: 4. Germline assignment: CDR1 MNHNS and CDR2 SASEGT. The CDR3 DNA reads TGTGCCAGCAGTGAAACTAGGGGGCCCTCTGGAAACACCATATATTTT. Its protein is CASSETRGPSGNTIYF.

This clone was seen just once. This chain links TRBV5-6 with TRBJ2-6, with no clear D. V was cut by 6 bases and J by 0 bases, with 7 bases left in between. The CDR3 has 14 residues. CDR1 and CDR2 (germline): SGHDT, YYEEEE. The CDR3, as DNA: TGTGCCAGCAACGACAACTCTGGGGCCAACGTCCTGACTTTC. Protein product: CASNDNSGANVLTF. Drawing the rest from reference TRBV5-6 and TRBJ2-6, the complete variable domain is DAGVTQSPTHLIKTRGQQVTLRCSPKSGHDTVSWYQQALGQGPQFIFQYYEEEERQRGNFPDRFSGHQFPNYSSELNVNALLLGDSALYLCASNDNSGANVLTFGAGSRLTVL.

The V gene is TRBV4-3, the J gene TRBJ2-3; 7 nucleotides match TRBD2. The CDR3 totals 15 residues. The germline V gene has CDR1 LGHNA and CDR2 YSLEER. J lost 6 bases, V lost 3 bases, and 9 bases had no gene match. The CDR3 sequence: CASSHSGGRLDTQYF. DNA of the CDR3: TGCGCCAGCAGCCACTCGGGAGGACGGCTCGATACGCAGTATTTT.

V is TRBV7-9 and J is TRBJ1-2; the match to TRBD1 covers 10 bases. CDR1 SEHNR and CDR2 FQNEAQ come from the germline V gene (reference sequence). V shed 1 base, J shed 1 base, and the junction held 6 bases outside the gene matches. This CDR3 spans 17 amino acids. CDR3 bases: TGTGCCAGCAGCTTAGAGGTGACAGGGGGCCTTAACTATGGCTACACCTTC. Its protein product is CASSLEVTGGLNYGYTF.

V is TRBV5-5 and J is TRBJ2-2; maybe TRBD2 (6 bases). Trimming pared 0 bases from V and 7 bases from J, leaving 16 bases between. CDR1 is SGHKS and CDR2 is YYEKEE in the germline V gene (reference sequence). The CDR3 has 16 residues. CDR3 residues: CASSLDPAGTGGELFF. CDR3 coding DNA: TGTGCCAGCAGCTTGGATCCGGCGGGAACTGGCGGGGAGCTGTTTTTT. Full variable domain (rest looked up from reference TRBV5-5 and TRBJ2-2): DAGVTQSPTHLIKTRGQQVTLRCSPISGHKSVSWYQQVLGQGPQFIFQYYEKEERGRGNFPDRFSARQFPNYSSELNVNALLLGDSALYLCASSLDPAGTGGELFFGEGSRLTVL.

V is TRBV27 and J is TRBJ2-7; TRBD1 matches 7 bases. The ends lost 5 bases at V and 3 bases at J; junction bases unmatched: 4. CDR1 and CDR2 from the germline V gene are MNHEY and SMNVEV (reference sequence). The CDR3 covers 13 residues. The CDR3 reads CASSPDRLYEQYF. The CDR3 coding sequence is TGTGCCAGCAGTCCGGACAGGCTCTACGAGCAGTACTTC.

The J gene is TRBJ1-2, the V gene TRBV13; D might be TRBD1 (6 bases). Trimming pared 5 bases from V and 4 bases from J, leaving 14 bases between. This CDR3 is built from 14 residues. The germline CDR1 and CDR2 sequences are PRHDT and FYEKMQ (reference sequence). CDR3: CASSRPGQFYGYTF. For the CDR3, the DNA is TGTGCCAGCAGCCGACCGGGACAATTCTATGGCTACACCTTC.

This clone has a single count. J is TRBJ1-2 and V is TRBV23-1; TRBD1 matches 9 bases. TRBV23-1 is an open reading frame, and its role is uncertain. This CDR3 contains 15 residues. Germline trimming cut 2 bases from V and 4 bases from J; bases unmatched to any gene: 5. The CDR3 protein is CASSQQDRGTYGYTF. CDR3 DNA sequence: TGCGCCAGCAGTCAACAAGACAGGGGGACCTATGGCTACACCTTC.

The chain combines TRBV6-6 with TRBJ1-1; no clear D. The CDR3 is made up of 16 amino acids. V was clipped by 5 bases and J by 0 bases, with 16 bases between them. Germline V CDR1 and CDR2: MNHNY, SVGAGI (reference sequence). For the CDR3, the DNA is TGTGCCAGCAGTCACAGCCCCAACCAAATGAACACTGAAGCTTTCTTT. Its protein product is CASSHSPNQMNTEAFF.

This clone was detected ten times or more. The rearrangement links TRBV3-1 (or the pseudogene TRBV3-2) to TRBJ1-2, with TRBD1 matching over 8 bases. CDR1 and CDR2 (germline): LGHDT, YNNKEL (reference sequence). Germline trimming cut 8 bases from V and 8 bases from J; bases unmatched to any gene: 10. There are 13 residues in the CDR3. The CDR3 DNA sequence: TGTGCCAGCTCAGGGGGACAGGTCGCCGGCTACACCTTC. It yields the protein CASSGGQVAGYTF.